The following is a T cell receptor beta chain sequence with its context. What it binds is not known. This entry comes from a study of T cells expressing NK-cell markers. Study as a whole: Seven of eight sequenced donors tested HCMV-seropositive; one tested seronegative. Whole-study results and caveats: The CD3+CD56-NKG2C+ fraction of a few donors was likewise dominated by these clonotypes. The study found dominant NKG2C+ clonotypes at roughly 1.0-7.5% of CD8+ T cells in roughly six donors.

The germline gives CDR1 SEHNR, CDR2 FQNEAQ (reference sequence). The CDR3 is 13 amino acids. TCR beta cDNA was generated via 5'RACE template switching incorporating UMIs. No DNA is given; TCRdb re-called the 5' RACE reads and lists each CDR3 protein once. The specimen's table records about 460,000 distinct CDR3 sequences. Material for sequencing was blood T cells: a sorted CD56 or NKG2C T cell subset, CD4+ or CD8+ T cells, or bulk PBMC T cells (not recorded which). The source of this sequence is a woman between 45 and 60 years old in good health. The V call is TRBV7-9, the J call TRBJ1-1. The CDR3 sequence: CASSSFMNTEAFF.